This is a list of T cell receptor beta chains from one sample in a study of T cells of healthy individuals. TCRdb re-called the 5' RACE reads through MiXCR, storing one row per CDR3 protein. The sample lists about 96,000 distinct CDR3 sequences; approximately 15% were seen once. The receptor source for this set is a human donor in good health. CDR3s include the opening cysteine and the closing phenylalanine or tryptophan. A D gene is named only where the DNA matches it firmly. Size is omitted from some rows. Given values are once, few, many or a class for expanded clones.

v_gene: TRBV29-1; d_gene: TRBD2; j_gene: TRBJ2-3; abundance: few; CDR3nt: TGCAGCGTTCACGGGACTAGCATCAGCACAGATACGCAGTATTTT; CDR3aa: CSVHGTSISTDTQYF
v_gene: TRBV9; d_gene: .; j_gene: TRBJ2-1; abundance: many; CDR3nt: TGTGCCAGCAGCGTAGTGGGAGACGGGGACAATGAGCAGTTCTTC; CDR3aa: CASSVVGDGDNEQFF
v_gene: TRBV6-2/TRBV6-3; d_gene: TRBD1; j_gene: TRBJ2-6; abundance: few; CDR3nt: TGTGCCAGCGGGACAGGCTCGAGCTCTGGGGCCAACGTCCTGACTTTC; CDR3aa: CASGTGSSSGANVLTF
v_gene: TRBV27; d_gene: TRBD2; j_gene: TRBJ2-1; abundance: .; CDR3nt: TGTGCCAGCAGTCCATGGAGTCGGGGGGACAATGAGCAGTTCTTC; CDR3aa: CASSPWSRGDNEQFF
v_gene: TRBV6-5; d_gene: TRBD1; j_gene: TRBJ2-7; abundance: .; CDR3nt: TGTGCCAGCAGTTACGGGACAGGACCGAGCTCCTACGAGCAGTACTTC; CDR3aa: CASSYGTGPSSYEQYF
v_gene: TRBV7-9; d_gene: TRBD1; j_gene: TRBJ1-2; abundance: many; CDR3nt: TGTGCCAGCAGCTTAGCGCTTCGACAGGGGATAGGAGGCTACACCTTC; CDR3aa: CASSLALRQGIGGYTF
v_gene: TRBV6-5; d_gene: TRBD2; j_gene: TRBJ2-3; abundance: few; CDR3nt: TGTGCCAGCAGCGCAACGGCTAGCGGGGCGATTTCCACAGATACGCAGTATTTT; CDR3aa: CASSATASGAISTDTQYF
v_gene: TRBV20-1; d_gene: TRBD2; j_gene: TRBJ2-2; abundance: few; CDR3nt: TGCAGTGCTAGAGATCGGCGGCTAGCGGGAAGCACCGGGGAGCTGTTTTTT; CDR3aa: CSARDRRLAGSTGELFF
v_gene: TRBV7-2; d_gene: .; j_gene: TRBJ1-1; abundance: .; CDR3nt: TGTGCCAGCAGCTTAAGTGGGGAGACTGAAGCTTTCTTT; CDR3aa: CASSLSGETEAFF
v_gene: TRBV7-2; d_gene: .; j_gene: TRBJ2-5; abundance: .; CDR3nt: TGTGCCAGCAGCTTAAAGTGGGAGGTACAAGAGACCCAGTACTTC; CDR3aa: CASSLKWEVQETQYF
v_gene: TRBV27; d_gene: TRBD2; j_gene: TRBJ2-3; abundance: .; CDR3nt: TGTGCCAGCAGTTCTAGCGGGAGAGCAGATACGCAGTATTTT; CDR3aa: CASSSSGRADTQYF
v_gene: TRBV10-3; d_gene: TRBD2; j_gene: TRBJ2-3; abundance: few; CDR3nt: TGTGCCATCAGTCCAAGCGGGAGTCCAGATACGCAGTATTTT; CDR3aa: CAISPSGSPDTQYF
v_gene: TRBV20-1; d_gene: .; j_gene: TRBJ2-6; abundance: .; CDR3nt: TGCAGTGCCCTCTCATCTGGGGCCAACGTCCTGACTTTC; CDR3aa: CSALSSGANVLTF
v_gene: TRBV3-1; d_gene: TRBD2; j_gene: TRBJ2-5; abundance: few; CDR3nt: TGTGCCAGCACCACGGGGGGGCCTCCAGAGACCCAGTACTTC; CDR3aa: CASTTGGPPETQYF